Listed below are T cell receptor beta chains from one sample, sequenced in a study of T cell repertoires in cytomegalovirus infection. Each CDR3 protein is one row after TCRdb ran MiXCR on the reads. The data contain 350,000 to 500,000 distinct CDR3 sequences, roughly 30% of them singletons. Sequenced input: PBMCs. The receptor set was obtained from a human donor in good health (CMV status not recorded). Some clones in this sample may be carry-over from other donors' samples. CDR3s include the opening cysteine and the closing phenylalanine or tryptophan. The D gene is left open where the match is weak. Rows give clone size only sometimes, using once, few, many, or a class for an expanded clone.

CDR3aa	CDR3nt	j_gene	abundance	d_gene	v_gene
CSVRRGNTIYF	TGCAGCGTTCGTCGAGGGAACACCATATATTTT	TRBJ1-3	few	NA	TRBV29-1
CSARVGGTSGGSYTEQFF	TGCAGTGCTAGAGTCGGTGGGACTAGCGGGGGCTCCTACACTGAGCAGTTCTTC	TRBJ2-1	NA	TRBD2	TRBV20-1
CSAGGGRGTDTQYF	TGCAGTGCCGGCGGGGGGAGAGGGACAGATACGCAGTATTTT	TRBJ2-3	NA	TRBD2	TRBV20-1
CSVGEGLGSPLHF	TGCAGCGTTGGGGAGGGGCTTGGATCACCCCTCCACTTT	TRBJ1-6	few	NA	TRBV29-1
CSVRDSNTGELFF	TGCAGCGTTCGTGACAGTAACACCGGTGAGCTGTTTTTT	TRBJ2-2	NA	NA	TRBV29-1
CASSRADSPLHF	TGTGCCAGCAGCCGGGCCGATTCACCCCTCCACTTT	TRBJ1-6	few	NA	TRBV6-1
CASSEVRVNGNEQFF	TGTGCCAGCAGTGAGGTCAGGGTGAACGGGAATGAGCAGTTCTTC	TRBJ2-1	NA	NA	TRBV2
CASSPTGTGYNQPQHF	TGTGCCAGCAGCCCAACCGGGACAGGGTACAATCAGCCCCAGCATTTT	TRBJ1-5	NA	TRBD1	TRBV7-2
CASSFLTGTDSGANVLTF	TGTGCCAGCAGCTTCCTCACCGGGACAGACTCTGGGGCCAACGTCCTGACTTTC	TRBJ2-6	NA	TRBD1	TRBV5-6
CASSSLGMAGSPLHF	TGTGCCAGCAGCAGTTTAGGGATGGCCGGCTCACCCCTCCACTTT	TRBJ1-6	many	NA	TRBV12-3/TRBV12-4
CASSSPQQNTGELFF	TGTGCCAGCAGCTCGCCCCAACAGAACACCGGGGAGCTGTTTTTT	TRBJ2-2	NA	NA	TRBV7-9
CASRQGASGTTDTQYF	TGTGCCAGCAGACAGGGGGCTAGCGGAACCACAGATACGCAGTATTTT	TRBJ2-3	many	TRBD1	TRBV7-2
CSARGGASGDNEQFF	TGCAGTGCTAGAGGGGGGGCTAGCGGGGATAATGAGCAGTTCTTC	TRBJ2-1	few	TRBD2	TRBV20-1
CASSWRLGDYEQYF	TGTGCCAGCAGTTGGCGGTTGGGGGATTACGAGCAGTACTTC	TRBJ2-7	NA	NA	TRBV12-3/TRBV12-4
CASSYAGTGVFYEQYF	TGTGCCAGCAGTTACGCCGGGACAGGGGTCTTCTACGAGCAGTACTTC	TRBJ2-7	few	TRBD1	TRBV6-2/TRBV6-3
CASSNGGFSPLHF	TGTGCCAGTAGTAACGGGGGTTTTTCACCCCTCCACTTT	TRBJ1-6	few	NA	TRBV19
CASSSPAGGTYNEQFF	TGTGCCAGCAGCTCCCCCGCAGGGGGCACCTACAATGAGCAGTTCTTC	TRBJ2-1	NA	TRBD1	TRBV5-4
CGGNQPKHF	TGTGGTGGGAATCAGCCCAAGCATTTT	TRBJ1-5	NA	NA	TRBV7-3
CASSPGSGHPNEKLFF	TGTGCCAGCAGCCCTGGCAGTGGACACCCAAATGAAAAACTGTTTTTT	TRBJ1-4	few	NA	TRBV5-6
CASSFWSSGGARTEQFF	TGTGCCAGCAGTTTTTGGTCTAGCGGGGGGGCCCGTACTGAGCAGTTCTTC	TRBJ2-1	few	TRBD2	TRBV27
CASSSASSDIRYEQYF	TGTGCCAGCAGTTCCGCAAGTTCGGACATCAGATACGAGCAGTACTTC	TRBJ2-7	NA	NA	TRBV6-5
CATSDLPSVGSHNEPFF	TGTGCCACCAGTGATTTGCCAAGCGTGGGGTCTCACAATGAGCCGTTCTTC	TRBJ2-1	NA	NA	TRBV24-1
CASSQEGGLSNQPQHF	TGTGCCAGCAGCCAAGAGGGGGGCCTTAGCAATCAGCCCCAGCATTTT	TRBJ1-5	few	NA	TRBV4-2
CASSQDPDTNWNQPQHF	TGCGCCAGCAGCCAAGATCCGGACACAAATTGGAATCAGCCCCAGCATTTT	TRBJ1-5	NA	NA	TRBV4-1
CASSDGYGEQYF	TGTGCCAGCAGTGACGGTTACGGCGAGCAGTACTTC	TRBJ2-7	few	NA	TRBV6-1
CASSLGTGGELFF	TGTGCCAGCAGTTTAGGGACCGGCGGGGAGCTGTTTTTT	TRBJ2-2	NA	NA	TRBV27
CASRIQGRPHEQYF	TGTGCCAGCAGGATACAAGGACGGCCCCACGAGCAGTACTTC	TRBJ2-7	NA	NA	TRBV5-4
CASSLGSRGREKLFF	TGTGCCAGCAGCTTAGGGTCTCGGGGAAGGGAAAAACTGTTTTTT	TRBJ1-4	many	NA	TRBV7-8
CASRALRGSSYEQYF	TGTGCCAGCAGGGCCTTACGGGGAAGCTCCTACGAGCAGTACTTC	TRBJ2-7	few	NA	TRBV6-1
CASSQDRGSTNEKLFF	TGCGCCAGCAGCCAAGATCGCGGTTCAACTAATGAAAAACTGTTTTTT	TRBJ1-4	NA	NA	TRBV4-3
CAGSSNNSTLHF	TGTGCCGGCAGCTCCAATAATTCAACCCTCCACTTT	TRBJ1-6	NA	NA	TRBV7-2
CASSHPPGTAAYEQYF	TGCGCCAGCAGCCACCCCCCCGGGACAGCAGCCTACGAGCAGTACTTC	TRBJ2-7	NA	TRBD1	TRBV4-1
CASSVDRATNEKLFF	TGTGCCAGCAGTGTAGACAGGGCAACTAATGAAAAACTGTTTTTT	TRBJ1-4	few	TRBD1	TRBV6-1
CASSSRRSWDYGYTF	TGTGCCAGCAGTTCCAGACGGTCTTGGGACTATGGCTACACCTTC	TRBJ1-2	NA	NA	TRBV28
CASSLGGGWVEQFF	TGTGCCAGCAGCTTAGGGGGGGGGTGGGTTGAGCAGTTCTTC	TRBJ2-1	NA	TRBD2	TRBV7-2
CASSSSTVMTTQYF	TGTGCCAGCAGCTCCTCCACCGTTATGACGACCCAGTACTTC	TRBJ2-5	many	NA	TRBV7-8
CASSQTGTGPYEQYF	TGCGCCAGCAGCCAAACCGGGACAGGTCCCTACGAGCAGTACTTC	TRBJ2-7	NA	TRBD1	TRBV4-1
CASSEGPNTGELFF	TGTGCCAGCAGTGAGGGACCGAACACCGGGGAGCTGTTTTTT	TRBJ2-2	few	NA	TRBV2
CASSTTAPNTGELFF	TGTGCCAGCAGTACGACCGCACCCAACACCGGGGAGCTGTTTTTT	TRBJ2-2	few	NA	TRBV6-2/TRBV6-3
CASSPDLSDTQYF	TGTGCCAGCAGCCCGGACCTTTCCGATACGCAGTATTTT	TRBJ2-3	few	NA	TRBV11-2
CASTRQGRNTEAFF	TGTGCCAGTACCCGACAGGGTCGGAACACTGAAGCTTTCTTT	TRBJ1-1	NA	TRBD1	TRBV19
CSSAWTGAGNTIYF	TGCAGTTCGGCTTGGACAGGGGCTGGAAACACCATATATTTT	TRBJ1-3	NA	TRBD1	TRBV20-1
CASSSTLPGQSNQPQHF	TGTGCCAGCAGTTCCACATTACCGGGACAGAGCAATCAGCCCCAGCATTTT	TRBJ1-5	NA	TRBD1	TRBV28
CASSYSRGGRSEAFF	TGTGCCAGCAGTTACTCGAGGGGGGGCAGGTCTGAAGCTTTCTTT	TRBJ1-1	NA	NA	TRBV6-2/TRBV6-3